A single sample is the source of the 3 T cell receptor beta chains below, sequenced in a study of blood T cell repertoires in COVID-19. Assay: immunoSEQ multiplex PCR; the TCRdb copy retains only in-frame clones and omits some. The repertoire has around 230,000 clones, just under 85% of them found once; the top ten carry more than 8%. Specimen: peripheral blood. Every receptor here comes from a woman aged 80 or over with acute or convalescent COVID-19.

The genes are TRBV29-1 and TRBJ1-5; a possible D gene is TRBD1 (6 bases). The CDR3 is 14 residues long. Looked up from germline, CDR1 is SQVTM and CDR2 is ANQGSEA. Trimming took 4 bases from V and 2 from J, leaving 12 bases between them. CDR3 bases: TGCAGCGTTGGGCTAGGGGGTGGCAATCAGCCCCAGCATTTT. This sequence encodes CSVGLGGGNQPQHF.

V is TRBV4-1 and J is TRBJ1-2; no reliable D call. The V and J ends lost 1 base and 5 bases respectively, with 8 bases between them. The germline gives CDR1 MGHRA, CDR2 YSYEKL. This CDR3 has 13 residues. The CDR3 loop reads CASSQGGLYGYTF. The CDR3 DNA reads as TGCGCCAGCAGCCAAGGAGGGTTGTATGGCTACACCTTC.

The chain joins TRBV3-1 (or the pseudogene TRBV3-2) to TRBJ1-6; the D is unclear. Trimming pared 1 base from V and 11 bases from J, leaving 15 bases between. This CDR3 has 15 amino acids. Per germline, CDR1 LGHDT and CDR2 YNNKEL (reference sequence). The CDR3 reads CASSQVFAEPAPLHF. The DNA of the CDR3 is TGTGCCAGCAGCCAAGTTTTCGCCGAACCGGCACCCCTCCACTTT.